The present T cell receptor beta chain was sequenced within a study of T-cell reconstitution after alpha-beta-depleted transplantation in children. Construction of the TCRbeta library involved unique molecular identifiers. TCRdb re-called the PCR reads through MiXCR, storing one row per CDR3 protein. The table records about 300,000 distinct CDR3 sequences, 10% of them present only once. Germline V CDR1 and CDR2: SGHRS, YFSETQ. This CDR3 has 15 residues. The V segment lost 6 bases and the J segment 4 bases; nucleotides outside the gene matches: 6. The TCR comes from a boy under three years old with acute myeloid leukemia, due to receive a stem cell transplant. Sample: PBMCs, taken before TCRalphabeta/CD19-depleted stem cell transplant. V and J are TRBV5-1 and TRBJ2-1, with 11 nucleotides matching TRBD2. The CDR3 sequence: CASTLAGGTYNEQFF. In DNA form, the CDR3 reads TGCGCCAGCACCCTAGCGGGAGGAACATACAATGAGCAGTTCTTC.